These 15 T cell receptor beta chains came from one sample sequenced in a study of cytomegalovirus exposure and HLA in healthy donors. PCR amplification relied on 60 Vbeta primers (plus 13 Jbeta primers). TCRdb keeps only in-frame clones here, not all; method: immunoSEQ multiplex PCR. The data contain 150,000 to 200,000 clones, around 77% of them singletons. The sequencing sample was made of PBMCs. Receptor source: a woman in her 30s in good health and CMV-seronegative.

This chain uses TRBV5-1 with TRBJ1-2, with a possible D match to TRBD1 (6 bases). The germline gives CDR1 SGHRS, CDR2 YFSETQ. CDR3 size: 14 residues. V lost 4 bases and J lost 3, with 13 bases in between. The CDR3 region is CASSVMTGDYGYTF. The DNA of the CDR3 is TGCGCCAGCAGCGTAATGACAGGAGACTATGGCTACACCTTC.

V is TRBV27 and J is TRBJ2-2; 8 bases are a match to TRBD1. CDR1 and CDR2 from the germline V gene are MNHEY and SMNVEV (reference sequence). V shed 5 bases, J shed 1 base, and the junction held 6 bases outside the gene matches. The CDR3 runs 16 residues. CDR3 bases: TGTGCCAGCAGTCTGCGGACAGGGAGGAACACCGGGGAGCTGTTTTTT. Its translation: CASSLRTGRNTGELFF.

This clone has only one observation. The chain uses TRBV7-3 and TRBJ2-2; no definite D call. The CDR3 spans 13 residues. V was clipped by 0 bases and J by 4 bases, with 3 bases between them. The V gene's germline CDR1 is SGHTA and CDR2 FQGTGA. The CDR3: CASSLTRTGELFF. In DNA, the CDR3 is TGTGCCAGCAGCTTAACTCGCACCGGGGAGCTGTTTTTT.

The rearrangement joins TRBV15 to TRBJ2-3; 8 bases match TRBD2. The germline gives CDR1 LNHNV, CDR2 YYDKDF (reference sequence). The CDR3 is made up of 14 amino acids. V shed 5 bases, J shed 4 bases, and the junction held 5 bases outside the gene matches. The CDR3 region has the DNA TGTGCCACCAGCGGAGCGGGAGACGCAGATACGCAGTATTTT. Translated: CATSGAGDADTQYF.

V is TRBV5-1 and J is TRBJ2-5; 13 nucleotides agree with TRBD2. The CDR3 spans 16 residues. V shed 4 bases, J shed 2 bases, and the junction held 5 bases outside the gene matches. Germline V lookup: CDR1 SGHRS, CDR2 YFSETQ. CDR3 residues: CASSGGTSGEQETQYF. DNA for the CDR3: TGCGCCAGCAGCGGTGGGACTAGCGGGGAACAAGAGACCCAGTACTTC.

The chain recombines TRBV4-3 with TRBJ1-2; D gene uncertain. V was pared by 0 bases and J by 3 bases, with 14 bases between. The CDR3 runs 16 residues. CDR1 is LGHNA and CDR2 is YSLEER in the germline V gene. The CDR3 spells CASSQEFSRADYGYTF. In nucleotides, the CDR3 is TGCGCCAGCAGCCAAGAATTCAGCCGAGCGGACTATGGCTACACCTTC.

The rearrangement links TRBV9 to TRBJ2-1; unclear D gene. V gave up 0 bases and J gave up 3 bases, with 7 bases separating them. Germline CDR1 reads SGDLS; CDR2 reads YYNGEE. The CDR3 totals 14 residues. The CDR3 bases are TGTGCCAGCAGCGTAGTCTCAGGCTACAATGAGCAGTTCTTC. Its translation is CASSVVSGYNEQFF.

The DNA for the CDR3 is TGTGCCAGCAGCTTGGGGACTAGCGCCCTTAGCTCCTACAATGAGCAGTTCTTC. Translated: CASSLGTSALSSYNEQFF. The J gene is TRBJ2-1, the V gene TRBV5-6; TRBD2 agrees at 9 bases. The CDR3 runs to 18 residues. Germline values: CDR1 SGHDT, CDR2 YYEEEE. Unmatched junction bases numbered 7, after V lost 0 bases and J lost 0 bases.

The rearrangement uses TRBV5-6 and TRBJ2-1; no clear D. The ends were cut back, 0 bases at V and 0 bases at J, with 10 bases in the middle. This CDR3 is built from 16 residues. Germline-derived CDR1 and CDR2 are SGHDT and YYEEEE. DNA for the CDR3: TGTGCCAGCAGCTTGGTGGTACTAAGCTCCTACAATGAGCAGTTCTTC. Protein product: CASSLVVLSSYNEQFF.

The chain is built from TRBV4-2 and TRBJ2-5; D is perhaps TRBD1 (6 bases). CDR1 is LGHNA and CDR2 is YNFKEQ in the germline V gene. The V end was cut by 2 bases, the J end by 4 bases, with 35 bases between. The CDR3 loop spans 22 amino acids. CDR3 loop: CASSQSSSLISQHQGIRETQYF. Written as DNA, the CDR3 is TGTGCCAGCAGCCAATCATCTTCGTTGATCTCCCAACATCAGGGGATCCGAGAGACCCAGTACTTC.

The chain recombines TRBV6-6 with TRBJ1-6; 10 bases fit TRBD1. In germline, CDR1 is MNHNY, CDR2 SVGAGI (reference sequence). The V segment lost 7 bases and the J segment 13 bases; nucleotides outside the gene matches: 10. This CDR3 region has 14 residues. Written as DNA, the CDR3 is TGTGCCAGCAAATTTGGGACAGGGGACACCCCCCTCCACTTT. This translates into CASKFGTGDTPLHF.

The genes are TRBV7-2 and TRBJ1-2, with a weak D call TRBD1 (5 bases). Germline V gives CDR1 SGHTA, CDR2 FQGNSA. CDR3 length: 15 amino acids. The V end was cut by 4 bases, the J end by 6 bases, with 18 bases between. In DNA, the CDR3 is TGTGCCAGCAGCTCTAGATGGGGCCCCGGAGATGGCTACACCTTC. This gives the protein CASSSRWGPGDGYTF.

V usage is TRBV14 and J usage is TRBJ1-2, with a weak D call TRBD1 (6 bases). With 2 bases removed from V and 8 bases from J, the gap between germline ends came to 12 bases. The CDR3 spans 13 residues. Germline CDR1 and CDR2: SGHDN and FVKESK. The CDR3 reads CASSQSTRGGYTF. In nucleotides, the CDR3 is TGTGCCAGCAGCCAATCGACGAGGGGGGGCTACACCTTC.

The chain uses TRBV27 and TRBJ2-7, with 8 bases fitting TRBD1. V dropped 6 bases and J dropped 2; count of bases not matched to a gene: 6. The V gene's germline CDR1 is MNHEY and CDR2 SMNVEV (reference sequence). This CDR3 has 14 amino acids. The CDR3 protein is CASSRQGFTYEQYF. In DNA, the CDR3 is TGTGCCAGCAGCCGACAGGGGTTCACCTACGAGCAGTACTTC.

This clone was picked up a small number of times. The CDR3 DNA sequence: TGTGCCAGCAGTTTAACGGGAGACGGGGATACGCAGTATTTT. It yields the protein CASSLTGDGDTQYF. The chain joins TRBV27 to TRBJ2-3, with a weak D call TRBD2 (6 bases). The CDR3 is made up of 14 amino acids. Between the trimmed V and J ends, which lost 2 bases and 6 bases, there was a span of 12 bases. Germline V gene sequence: CDR1 MNHEY, CDR2 SMNVEV (reference sequence).